Listed below are T cell receptor beta chains from one sample, sequenced in a study of OX40 agonist ivuxolimab in advanced cancers. Sequencing was performed with immunoSEQ multiplex PCR; in TCRdb, only in-frame clones are kept and a portion is missing. In the table there are a few thousand clones, 81% of which are singletons. Material: CD4+ or CD8+ T cells sorted from blood, obtained in a trial of the OX40 agonist ivuxolimab. These receptor sequences come from an adult with an advanced solid tumor such as melanoma, head and neck, liver or kidney cancer. The CDR3 runs from the conserved cysteine through the conserved F or W. A D gene is named only where the DNA matches it firmly. Size values are once, few and many counts, or a class for expanded clones, and some rows have none.

v_gene: TRBV9
d_gene: -
j_gene: TRBJ2-3
abundance: -
CDR3nt: TGTGCCAGCAGCGTAGGACAGGCGACAGGCGATACGCAGTATTTT
CDR3aa: CASSVGQATGDTQYF

v_gene: TRBV7-9
d_gene: -
j_gene: TRBJ1-3
abundance: -
CDR3nt: TGTGCCAGCACCCCATACTTGGCAGGGGGAAACACCATATATTTT
CDR3aa: CASTPYLAGGNTIYF

v_gene: TRBV5-6
d_gene: -
j_gene: TRBJ1-6
abundance: -
CDR3nt: TGTGCCAGCAGCTTCATTAATTCACCCCTCCACTTT
CDR3aa: CASSFINSPLHF

v_gene: TRBV5-6
d_gene: TRBD2
j_gene: TRBJ2-7
abundance: -
CDR3nt: TGTGCCAGCAGCCCCCTAGCGGAGAGGGAGTCCTACGAGCAGTACTTC
CDR3aa: CASSPLAERESYEQYF

v_gene: TRBV11-3
d_gene: TRBD1
j_gene: TRBJ1-2
abundance: -
CDR3nt: TGTGCCAGCAGCTTAGGTCGAACCGGGACAGGACAACGTTCGGATGGCTACACCTTC
CDR3aa: CASSLGRTGTGQRSDGYTF

v_gene: TRBV19
d_gene: TRBD2
j_gene: TRBJ2-6
abundance: -
CDR3nt: TGTGCCAGTAGCGGGAGGGAGTTGCACTCTGGGGCCAACGTCCTGACTTTC
CDR3aa: CASSGRELHSGANVLTF

v_gene: TRBV25-1
d_gene: -
j_gene: TRBJ1-1
abundance: -
CDR3nt: TGTGCCAGCAGTGAAGTGTTAGGGAACACTGAAGCTTTCTTT
CDR3aa: CASSEVLGNTEAFF

v_gene: TRBV27
d_gene: -
j_gene: TRBJ1-2
abundance: -
CDR3nt: TGTGCCAGCAGTTCGACGGCTACTAGATATGGCTACACCTTC
CDR3aa: CASSSTATRYGYTF

v_gene: TRBV11-1
d_gene: -
j_gene: TRBJ1-2
abundance: -
CDR3nt: TGTGCCAGCAGCTTTGGACGGTCGTCCGGTGGTGGCTACACCTTC
CDR3aa: CASSFGRSSGGGYTF

v_gene: TRBV5-4
d_gene: -
j_gene: TRBJ1-2
abundance: -
CDR3nt: TGTGCCAGCAGCGCCCGCGGGGAGGGCGAAGGCTACACCTTC
CDR3aa: CASSARGEGEGYTF

v_gene: TRBV13
d_gene: TRBD1
j_gene: TRBJ1-2
abundance: -
CDR3nt: TGTGCCAGCAGCACGAGGGGCGACAGGGTTGGGGGCTACACCTTC
CDR3aa: CASSTRGDRVGGYTF

v_gene: TRBV5-5
d_gene: -
j_gene: TRBJ1-1
abundance: once
CDR3nt: TGTGCCAGCAGCTTGGAGGACAGAGAGTACACTGAAGCTTTCTTT
CDR3aa: CASSLEDREYTEAFF

v_gene: TRBV7-2
d_gene: -
j_gene: TRBJ1-6
abundance: -
CDR3nt: TGTGCCAGCAGCCGAGAAGTAGCCCCGGAGCGAAGGGATTCACCCCTCCACTTT
CDR3aa: CASSREVAPERRDSPLHF

v_gene: TRBV19
d_gene: -
j_gene: TRBJ2-7
abundance: few
CDR3nt: TGTGCCAGTAGTACAGCAGCCAGGCTTTACGAGCAGTACTTC
CDR3aa: CASSTAARLYEQYF

v_gene: TRBV7-9
d_gene: -
j_gene: TRBJ2-5
abundance: -
CDR3nt: TGTGCCAGCAGCGTTGACGGCGGACTACAAGAGACCCAGTACTTC
CDR3aa: CASSVDGGLQETQYF

v_gene: TRBV9
d_gene: -
j_gene: TRBJ2-3
abundance: -
CDR3nt: TGTGCCAGCAGCGCAGGTCAAAAAACACAGTATTTT
CDR3aa: CASSAGQKTQYF

v_gene: TRBV9
d_gene: -
j_gene: TRBJ1-1
abundance: -
CDR3nt: TGTGCCAGCAGCGTCGGGGGTAGTAGGGCTGAAGCTTTCTTT
CDR3aa: CASSVGGSRAEAFF

v_gene: TRBV9
d_gene: -
j_gene: TRBJ2-3
abundance: -
CDR3nt: TGTGCCAGCAGCGTGGAACGAGTCGCAGATACGCAGTATTTT
CDR3aa: CASSVERVADTQYF

v_gene: TRBV5-8
d_gene: -
j_gene: TRBJ1-1
abundance: -
CDR3nt: TGTGCCAGCAGCTTCAAGAGGAACACTGAAGCTTTCTTT
CDR3aa: CASSFKRNTEAFF

v_gene: TRBV7-6
d_gene: -
j_gene: TRBJ2-7
abundance: -
CDR3nt: TGTGCCAGCAGCTTAGCGCAGGGTCCCTACGAGCAGTACTTC
CDR3aa: CASSLAQGPYEQYF

v_gene: TRBV30
d_gene: -
j_gene: TRBJ1-3
abundance: -
CDR3nt: TGTGCCTGGACCCCGACAGCTGGAAACACCATATATTTT
CDR3aa: CAWTPTAGNTIYF

v_gene: TRBV7-9
d_gene: -
j_gene: TRBJ1-2
abundance: -
CDR3nt: TGTGCCAGCAGCTTCGGACGTACGAACTATGGCTACACCTTC
CDR3aa: CASSFGRTNYGYTF

v_gene: TRBV9
d_gene: -
j_gene: TRBJ1-1
abundance: once
CDR3nt: TGTGCCAGCAGCGTAGGGGGCGCAGGGAAAGGAGCTGAAGCTTTCTTT
CDR3aa: CASSVGGAGKGAEAFF

v_gene: TRBV27
d_gene: -
j_gene: TRBJ1-1
abundance: few
CDR3nt: TGTGCCAGCAGTCCAGTGGGGAGTGAAGCTTTCTTT
CDR3aa: CASSPVGSEAFF

v_gene: TRBV27
d_gene: -
j_gene: TRBJ2-5
abundance: -
CDR3nt: TGTGCCAGCAGTTTATCGCGGGTCTGGGGGACCCAGTACTTC
CDR3aa: CASSLSRVWGTQYF

v_gene: TRBV6-1
d_gene: TRBD1
j_gene: TRBJ2-1
abundance: -
CDR3nt: TGTGCCAGCAGTGCGCGACGGGACAGGGGCGGATCTTACAATGAGCAGTTCTTC
CDR3aa: CASSARRDRGGSYNEQFF

v_gene: TRBV7-6
d_gene: -
j_gene: TRBJ2-3
abundance: once
CDR3nt: TGTGCCAGCAGACGACAGTCTAGCACAGATACGCAGTATTTT
CDR3aa: CASRRQSSTDTQYF

v_gene: TRBV4-1
d_gene: TRBD2
j_gene: TRBJ2-7
abundance: once
CDR3nt: TGCGCCAGCAGCGCCGGGGGGGGCCTCGACGAGCAGTACTTC
CDR3aa: CASSAGGGLDEQYF

v_gene: TRBV29-1
d_gene: -
j_gene: TRBJ2-7
abundance: -
CDR3nt: TGCAGCGTTGAAGGTATTAGCGGAAACTACTACGAGCAGTACTTC
CDR3aa: CSVEGISGNYYEQYF

v_gene: TRBV11-2
d_gene: TRBD1
j_gene: TRBJ1-4
abundance: -
CDR3nt: TGTGCCTCTACAGGGGGCTCTGAAAAACTGTTTTTT
CDR3aa: CASTGGSEKLFF

v_gene: TRBV29-1
d_gene: TRBD1
j_gene: TRBJ1-1
abundance: -
CDR3nt: TGCAGCGCCCAGGGGGACGAAGCTTTCTTT
CDR3aa: CSAQGDEAFF

v_gene: TRBV28
d_gene: TRBD1
j_gene: TRBJ2-7
abundance: -
CDR3nt: TGTGCCAGCAGCCGGGACAGGGAGTACGAGCAGTACTTC
CDR3aa: CASSRDREYEQYF

v_gene: TRBV27
d_gene: -
j_gene: TRBJ2-2
abundance: -
CDR3nt: TGTGCCAGCAGTCCCGGGGACCTCAACACCGGGGAGCTGTTTTTT
CDR3aa: CASSPGDLNTGELFF

v_gene: TRBV15
d_gene: TRBD1
j_gene: TRBJ1-1
abundance: large
CDR3nt: TGTGCCACCAGCAGAGAGGGACAGGCGAACACTGAAGCTTTCTTT
CDR3aa: CATSREGQANTEAFF

v_gene: TRBV6-4
d_gene: TRBD2
j_gene: TRBJ2-1
abundance: once
CDR3nt: TGTGCCAGCAGTGACACCCTCCGAGGAGCGGGGGAGGTTAATGAGCAGTTCTTC
CDR3aa: CASSDTLRGAGEVNEQFF

v_gene: TRBV27
d_gene: TRBD1
j_gene: TRBJ1-1
abundance: once
CDR3nt: TGTGCCAGCAGCCCTTTTCGAGGGACAGATACTGAAGCTTTCTTT
CDR3aa: CASSPFRGTDTEAFF

v_gene: TRBV21-1
d_gene: -
j_gene: TRBJ2-2
abundance: -
CDR3nt: TGTGTCAGCAGCAACCTGGGGACTAGCGGGAGATCTGGGGACACCGGGGAGCTGTTTTTT
CDR3aa: CVSSNLGTSGRSGDTGELFF

v_gene: TRBV28
d_gene: -
j_gene: TRBJ1-2
abundance: -
CDR3nt: TGTGCCAGCAGTCGTTCATTGGGTTCCTATGGCTACACCTTC
CDR3aa: CASSRSLGSYGYTF

v_gene: TRBV2
d_gene: -
j_gene: TRBJ1-6
abundance: -
CDR3nt: TGTGCCAGTAGGGTTGGCGATTCACCCCTCCACTTT
CDR3aa: CASRVGDSPLHF

v_gene: TRBV10-3
d_gene: -
j_gene: TRBJ2-7
abundance: -
CDR3nt: TGTGCCATCAGCGACCGGGACACCGTATACGAGCAGTACTTC
CDR3aa: CAISDRDTVYEQYF

v_gene: TRBV27
d_gene: -
j_gene: TRBJ2-3
abundance: -
CDR3nt: TGTGCCAGCACCCGGGCAGATACGCAGTATTTT
CDR3aa: CASTRADTQYF

v_gene: TRBV5-5
d_gene: -
j_gene: TRBJ2-5
abundance: -
CDR3nt: TGTGCCAGCAGCCCCGGACACTTGGCGCCCTACCAAGAGACCCAGTACTTC
CDR3aa: CASSPGHLAPYQETQYF

v_gene: TRBV30
d_gene: -
j_gene: TRBJ1-1
abundance: few
CDR3nt: TGTGCCTGGACGACCGGAGAGAACACTGAAGCTTTCTTT
CDR3aa: CAWTTGENTEAFF

v_gene: TRBV9
d_gene: TRBD2
j_gene: TRBJ2-3
abundance: -
CDR3nt: TGTGCCAGCAGCGTGACTAGCGGGGGGGCCTCAGATACGCAGTATTTT
CDR3aa: CASSVTSGGASDTQYF

v_gene: TRBV7-6
d_gene: -
j_gene: TRBJ2-7
abundance: -
CDR3nt: TGTGCCAGCAGTTCCGGGACCCAAGCATTCTACGAGCAGTACTTC
CDR3aa: CASSSGTQAFYEQYF

v_gene: TRBV5-4
d_gene: TRBD1
j_gene: TRBJ1-2
abundance: -
CDR3nt: TGTGCCAGCAGCTCCAACATGGACAGGGGGGTCGGTGGCTACACCTTC
CDR3aa: CASSSNMDRGVGGYTF

v_gene: TRBV15
d_gene: -
j_gene: TRBJ2-1
abundance: -
CDR3nt: TGTGCCACCAGCAGAGATCGAGGGAATGAGCAGTTCTTC
CDR3aa: CATSRDRGNEQFF

v_gene: TRBV2
d_gene: TRBD1
j_gene: TRBJ1-5
abundance: once
CDR3nt: TGTGCCAGCACCGTGGACAGGGCCAATCAGCCCCAGCATTTT
CDR3aa: CASTVDRANQPQHF

v_gene: TRBV9
d_gene: -
j_gene: TRBJ1-2
abundance: -
CDR3nt: TGTGCCAGCAGCCCCTCGGGGGCAGGGTTGGAACCTTGGGGCTACACCTTC
CDR3aa: CASSPSGAGLEPWGYTF

v_gene: TRBV6-1
d_gene: -
j_gene: TRBJ2-7
abundance: -
CDR3nt: TGTGCCAGCAGTGAAGTATGGGAAGACTACTACGAGCAGTACTTC
CDR3aa: CASSEVWEDYYEQYF

v_gene: TRBV5-1
d_gene: -
j_gene: TRBJ2-3
abundance: -
CDR3nt: TGCGCCAGCAGCTGGTTATCCGCCAGCACAGATACGCAGTATTTT
CDR3aa: CASSWLSASTDTQYF

v_gene: TRBV9
d_gene: -
j_gene: TRBJ2-1
abundance: -
CDR3nt: TGTGCCAGCAGCGTAGACGCGGGGGCCTTATACAATGAGCAGTTCTTC
CDR3aa: CASSVDAGALYNEQFF